What follows are 27 T cell receptor beta chains derived from one specimen sequenced in a study of blood T cell repertoires in COVID-19. TCRdb's copy holds only in-frame clones and misses some; the assay was immunoSEQ multiplex PCR. Of about 220,000 clones in the sample, over 75% were seen once. Sequenced input: peripheral blood. The receptors shown here come from a woman between 65 and 79 years old with COVID-19, enrolled during active disease.

The CDR3 region is CASSLALAGSGELFF. Written as DNA, the CDR3 is TGCGCCAGCAGCTTGGCTCTAGCGGGGTCCGGGGAGCTGTTTTTT. This chain connects TRBV5-1 to TRBJ2-2, with TRBD2 identical over 9 bases. The CDR3 is 15 residues long. From germline, CDR1 is SGHRS and CDR2 YFSETQ. With 0 bases clipped from V and 6 bases from J, the junction kept 3 bases outside the gene matches.

This clone was observed once. The rearrangement links TRBV4-2 to TRBJ2-1; 13 bases align to TRBD2. This CDR3 comprises 13 residues. Germline-derived CDR1 and CDR2 are LGHNA and YNFKEQ. V lost 6 bases and J lost 14; bases outside the gene matches: 7. The CDR3 is CASRTLAGGPEFF. The CDR3 coding sequence is TGTGCCAGCAGAACACTAGCGGGAGGGCCAGAGTTCTTC.

This rearrangement joins TRBV6-5 to TRBJ1-1; D uncertain. The CDR3 spans 14 residues. Germline values: CDR1 MNHEY, CDR2 SVGAGI. The V end lost 6 bases, the J end lost 5 bases, and 16 bases lay between the germline ends. DNA of the CDR3: TGTGCCAGCAGCAGAGGAGTGTTAGAAACTGAAGCTTTCTTT. This translates into CASSRGVLETEAFF.

The chain is built from TRBV29-1 and TRBJ2-1; 7 bases are a match to TRBD2. The length of the CDR3 is 13 residues. With 6 bases clipped from V and 0 bases from J, the junction kept 2 bases outside the gene matches. CDR1 is SQVTM and CDR2 is ANQGSEA in the germline V gene. CDR3 bases: TGCAGCGTGCGGGGGAGCTCCTACAATGAGCAGTTCTTC. Translation gives CSVRGSSYNEQFF.

The V gene is TRBV10-3, the J gene TRBJ1-1; tentatively, D is TRBD1 (5 bases). This CDR3 is built from 14 residues. Trimming left V 0 bases short and J 5 bases short, with 10 bases between. Germline V CDR1 and CDR2: ENHRY, SYGVKD. The CDR3 nucleotides are TGTGCCATCAGTGAGTCCGGGGGGAGGACTGAAGCTTTCTTT. Translation gives CAISESGGRTEAFF.

The rearrangement links TRBV7-9 to TRBJ1-1; no firm D call. The CDR3 is 14 residues long. Germline V gene lookup returns CDR1 SEHNR and CDR2 FQNEAQ (reference sequence). Trimming stripped 1 base from V and 1 base from J, with 7 bases between. CDR3 in DNA: TGTGCCAGCAGCTTAGGAGGTACGAACACTGAAGCTTTCTTT. Its protein product is CASSLGGTNTEAFF.

CDR3 amino acids: CAISADRGITEAFF. Here the CDR3 DNA reads TGTGCCATCAGTGCGGACAGGGGAATCACTGAAGCTTTCTTT. The V gene is TRBV10-3, the J gene TRBJ1-1; 9 bases align to TRBD1. This CDR3 spans 14 amino acids. J lost 4 bases, V lost 4 bases, and 4 bases had no gene match. In germline, CDR1 is ENHRY, CDR2 SYGVKD.

This rearrangement joins TRBV27 to TRBJ1-2, with TRBD1 matching over 9 bases. CDR1 and CDR2 from the germline V gene are MNHEY and SMNVEV (reference sequence). The CDR3 runs to 14 residues. V trimming: 6 bases; J trimming: 5 bases; junction bases outside the gene matches: 7. The CDR3 spells CASRVTGGAYGYTF. CDR3 DNA: TGTGCCAGCAGGGTAACAGGGGGCGCTTATGGCTACACCTTC.

This chain joins TRBV7-2 and TRBJ1-3, with 7 positions matching TRBD1. The CDR3 loop spans 19 amino acids. After removal of 5 bases from V and 0 bases from J, the junction contained 16 bases not matched to a gene. Germline loops: CDR1 SGHTA, CDR2 FQGNSA. In DNA, the CDR3 is TGTGCCAGCAGCCCGACTCGACAGGGCGCTTCAAGCTCTGGAAACACCATATATTTT. Protein product: CASSPTRQGASSSGNTIYF.

This rearrangement joins TRBV19 to TRBJ2-7, with TRBD1 identical over 7 bases. This CDR3 spans 17 amino acids. J lost 0 bases, V lost 2 bases, and 10 bases had no gene match. Germline V gene sequence: CDR1 LNHDA, CDR2 SQIVND (reference sequence). The CDR3 region is CASSITPRTGSSYEQYF. As DNA, the CDR3 is TGTGCCAGTAGTATAACTCCCCGGACAGGTAGCTCCTACGAGCAGTACTTC. Full variable domain (outside the CDR3, taken from reference TRBV19 and TRBJ2-7): DGGITQSPKYLFRKEGQNVTLSCEQNLNHDAMYWYRQDPGQGLRLIYYSQIVNDFQKGDIAEGYSVSREKKESFPLTVTSAQKNPTAFYLCASSITPRTGSSYEQYFGPGTRLTVT.

The chain employs TRBV28 and TRBJ1-5, with 11 bases lining up with TRBD1. This CDR3 is 17 amino acids long. With 3 bases clipped from V and 6 bases from J, the junction kept 10 bases outside the gene matches. In germline, CDR1 is MDHEN, CDR2 SYDVKM. CDR3: CASSFVLGQGVAQPQHF. In nucleotides, the CDR3 is TGTGCCAGCAGTTTCGTGCTGGGACAGGGGGTCGCTCAGCCCCAGCATTTT. Using reference TRBV28 and TRBJ1-5 for the parts outside the CDR3, the full variable domain is DVKVTQSSRYLVKRTGEKVFLECVQDMDHENMFWYRQDPGLGLRLIYFSYDVKMKEKGDIPEGYSVSREKKERFSLILESASTNQTSMYLCASSFVLGQGVAQPQHFGDGTRLSIL.

The V gene is TRBV5-1, the J gene TRBJ1-2, with D unresolved. This CDR3 has 13 amino acids. The ends were cut back, 2 bases at V and 5 bases at J, with 10 bases in the middle. Germline CDR1 and CDR2: SGHRS and YFSETQ. CDR3 residues: CASSFGEDYGYTF. CDR3 nucleotide sequence: TGCGCCAGCAGCTTCGGGGAGGATTATGGCTACACCTTC. Variable domain in full (rest from reference TRBV5-1 and TRBJ1-2): KAGVTQTPRYLIKTRGQQVTLSCSPISGHRSVSWYQQTPGQGLQFLFEYFSETQRNKGNFPGRFSGRQFSNSRSEMNVSTLELGDSALYLCASSFGEDYGYTFGSGTRLTVV.

The V call is TRBV19, the J call TRBJ2-5; D unresolved. Germline CDR1 and CDR2: LNHDA and SQIVND (reference sequence). V was shortened by 6 bases and J by 4 bases, with 18 bases between the two germline ends. The CDR3 contains 15 residues. CDR3 protein: CASSPPGRRRETQYF. CDR3 DNA: TGTGCCAGTAGCCCCCCGGGTAGACGACGAGAGACCCAGTACTTC.

V usage is TRBV3-1 (or the pseudogene TRBV3-2) and J usage is TRBJ2-5; D ambiguous. The germline CDR1 and CDR2 sequences are LGHDT and YNNKEL (reference sequence). CDR3 size: 14 residues. Trimming shortened V by 0 bases and J by 3 bases, and 8 bases separated the two germline ends. The CDR3 coding sequence is TGTGCCAGCAGCCAAGATCTTCCAGAAGAGACCCAGTACTTC. It is translated as CASSQDLPEETQYF.

The chain uses TRBV7-3 and TRBJ2-7, with 12 positions matching TRBD2. Germline-derived CDR1 and CDR2 are SGHTA and FQGTGA. The J segment lost 5 bases and the V segment lost 5 bases, leaving 4 bases of the junction unmatched. This CDR3 has 14 amino acids. CDR3 in amino acids: CASSPTSGSHEQYF. Here the CDR3 DNA reads TGTGCCAGCAGCCCGACTAGCGGGAGCCACGAGCAGTACTTC. Looking up the rest from reference TRBV7-3 and TRBJ2-7 gives the full variable domain: GAGVSQTPSNKVTEKGKYVELRCDPISGHTALYWYRQSLGQGPEFLIYFQGTGAADDSGLPNDRFFAVRPEGSVSTLKIQRTERGDSAVYLCASSPTSGSHEQYFGPGTRLTVT.

V and J are TRBV25-1 and TRBJ2-3; 8 bases agree with TRBD2. The germline CDR1 and CDR2 sequences are MGHDK and SYGVNS. V shed 3 bases, J shed 3 bases, and the junction held 8 bases outside the gene matches. The CDR3 length is 16 residues. The CDR3 bases are TGTGCCAGCAGTGAGTACGGCGGGGGGTATACAGATACGCAGTATTTT. As protein: CASSEYGGGYTDTQYF.

The rearrangement links TRBV5-1 to TRBJ1-1; possibly TRBD1 for D (6 bases). The V gene's germline CDR1 is SGHRS and CDR2 YFSETQ. The germline V and J ends were trimmed by 0 bases and 6 bases, with 15 bases remaining between them. The CDR3 contains 15 residues. CDR3 in DNA: TGCGCCAGCAGCTTGGGGGCAGGGGTGGCGTCTGAAGCTTTCTTT. This translates into CASSLGAGVASEAFF.

This clone was recorded only once. V usage is TRBV7-6 and J usage is TRBJ2-7, with D uncertain. In germline, CDR1 is SGHVS, CDR2 FNYEAQ. The CDR3 runs to 11 residues. V dropped 5 bases and J dropped 3 bases, with 5 bases sitting between them. This CDR3 is CASSHSYEQYF. Here the CDR3 DNA reads TGTGCCAGCAGCCACAGCTACGAGCAGTACTTC.

The rearrangement links TRBV4-2 to TRBJ1-5; 8 bases match TRBD1. From germline, CDR1 is LGHNA and CDR2 YNFKEQ. This CDR3 spans 16 amino acids. V lost 2 bases to trimming and J lost 0 bases; unmatched junction nucleotides: 3. The CDR3 DNA follows: TGTGCCAGCAGCCAACCGGGACAGGCTAGCAATCAGCCCCAGCATTTT. Its translation: CASSQPGQASNQPQHF.

The chain joins TRBV7-6 to TRBJ1-4; D is undetermined. Germline V gene data show CDR1 as SGHVS and CDR2 as FNYEAQ. This CDR3 is built from 15 residues. V lost 4 bases and J 7 bases, leaving 16 bases between the germline ends. The CDR3 nucleotides are TGTGCCAGCAGCTCCGATGGGAGGCGCCTTGAAAAACTGTTTTTT. Amino acid sequence: CASSSDGRRLEKLFF.

This chain links TRBV7-3 with TRBJ2-7; D ambiguous. This CDR3 region has 13 residues. The germline V and J ends were trimmed by 1 base and 6 bases, with 10 bases remaining between them. CDR1 and CDR2 from the germline V gene are SGHTA and FQGTGA. CDR3 sequence reads: CASSLRPDSEQYF. Here the CDR3 DNA reads TGTGCCAGCAGCTTAAGGCCCGATTCCGAGCAGTACTTC.

Notes on this clone: This same CDR3 is encoded by further DNA sequences in the sample. J is TRBJ2-2 and V is TRBV6-5; D call uncertain. Trimming cost V 3 bases and J 4 bases, with 6 bases left between them. Germline CDR1 MNHEY, CDR2 SVGAGI. This CDR3 has 13 residues. CDR3 coding DNA: TGTGCCAGCAGTTATCGAGGCACCGGGGAGCTGTTTTTT. As protein: CASSYRGTGELFF.

This chain links TRBV6-2 or TRBV6-3 with TRBJ2-7; 10 bases fit TRBD2. V shed 6 bases, J shed 5 bases, and the junction held 7 bases outside the gene matches. Germline V gene sequence: CDR1 MNHEY, CDR2 SVGEGT. The CDR3 contains 14 residues. The CDR3 protein is CASSRASGGHEQYF. Written as DNA, the CDR3 is TGTGCCAGCAGCCGGGCTAGCGGGGGCCACGAGCAGTACTTC.

This clone appeared once. Written as DNA, the CDR3 is TGTGCCAGCAGCCGAACTAATGACAGATCCTACAATGAGCAGTTCTTC. Encoded protein: CASSRTNDRSYNEQFF. The V and J genes are TRBV11-2 and TRBJ2-1; possible D gene TRBD1, 5 bases. The CDR3 spans 16 residues. The germline V and J ends were trimmed by 5 bases and 1 base, with 15 bases remaining between them. Germline-derived CDR1 and CDR2 are SGHAT and FQNNGV.

V is TRBV6-5 and J is TRBJ2-4, with TRBD2 as a possible D gene (5 bases). The CDR3 spans 14 residues. Germline assignment: CDR1 MNHEY and CDR2 SVGAGI. V was clipped by 3 bases and J by 3 bases, with 9 bases between them. CDR3 protein: CASSYRDGKNIQYF. CDR3 bases: TGTGCCAGCAGTTATCGGGATGGCAAAAACATTCAGTACTTC.

The rearrangement links TRBV5-4 to TRBJ1-1; 9 bases line up with TRBD1. Trimming took 4 bases from V and 4 from J; bases not matched to a gene: 8. The CDR3 spans 15 residues. Germline assignment: CDR1 SGHNT and CDR2 YYREEE (reference sequence). CDR3 amino acids: CASSVPTGGRTEAFF. The CDR3 bases are TGTGCCAGCAGCGTCCCAACAGGGGGCCGCACTGAAGCTTTCTTT.

In its sample, this clone was seen once. V usage is TRBV5-4 and J usage is TRBJ1-1; a possible D gene is TRBD1 (5 bases). The CDR3 has 15 amino acids. The V gene lost 4 bases and the J gene lost 5 bases, with 18 bases spanning the gap. The germline V gene encodes CDR1 SGHNT and CDR2 YYREEE (reference sequence). CDR3 loop: CASSQEPHGGTEAFF. Here the CDR3 DNA reads TGTGCCAGCAGCCAGGAACCACACGGGGGGACTGAAGCTTTCTTT. Complete variable domain (other parts from reference TRBV5-4 and TRBJ1-1): ETGVTQSPTHLIKTRGQQVTLRCSSQSGHNTVSWYQQALGQGPQFIFQYYREEENGRGNFPPRFSGLQFPNYSSELNVNALELDDSALYLCASSQEPHGGTEAFFGQGTRLTVV.